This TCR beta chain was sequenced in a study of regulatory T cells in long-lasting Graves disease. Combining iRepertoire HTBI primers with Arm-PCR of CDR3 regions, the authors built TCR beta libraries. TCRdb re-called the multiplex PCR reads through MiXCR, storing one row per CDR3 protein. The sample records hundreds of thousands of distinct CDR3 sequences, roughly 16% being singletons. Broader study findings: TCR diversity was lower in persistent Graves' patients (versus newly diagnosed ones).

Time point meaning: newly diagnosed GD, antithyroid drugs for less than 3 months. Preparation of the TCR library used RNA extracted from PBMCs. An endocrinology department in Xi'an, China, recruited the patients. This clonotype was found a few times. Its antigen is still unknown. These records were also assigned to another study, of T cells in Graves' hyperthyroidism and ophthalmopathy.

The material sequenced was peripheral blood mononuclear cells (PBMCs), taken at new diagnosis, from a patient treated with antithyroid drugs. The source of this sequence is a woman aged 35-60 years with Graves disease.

The CDR3 loop reads CASSLYRNGGAIEQFF. CDR3 in DNA: TGTGCCAGCAGTTTATACAGAAACGGCGGGGCGATTGAGCAGTTCTTC. The V gene is TRBV12-3 or TRBV12-4, the J gene TRBJ2-1, with D possibly TRBD2 on 6 matching bases. Trimming left V 2 bases short and J 9 bases short, with 20 bases between. The CDR3 length is 16 residues.